This T cell receptor (beta chain) was documented in a study of T cell responses to AZD1222 COVID-19 vaccine. TCRdb's copy holds only in-frame clones and misses some; the assay was immunoSEQ multiplex PCR. This sample has about 140,000 clones; approximately 93% occur once, and the top ten carry approximately 12%. J was trimmed by 4 bases and V by 4 bases; bases with no gene match: 2. The length of the CDR3 is 13 residues. Germline V CDR1 and CDR2: ENHRY, SYGVKD. The chain uses TRBV10-3 and TRBJ2-5; 8 nucleotides line up with TRBD1. This material consisted of peripheral blood, taken after recovery from COVID-19. The sequence was collected from an adult who had recovered from COVID-19. CDR3 protein: CAISAGGAETQYF. The CDR3 region has the DNA TGTGCCATCAGTGCAGGGGGCGCAGAGACCCAGTACTTC.